What follows are 14 T cell receptor beta chains derived from one specimen sequenced in a study of T cell changes during pregnancy in multiple sclerosis. The data were produced by immunoSEQ multiplex PCR, yet TCRdb's version contains in-frame clones alone and is incomplete. The sample consists of 65,000 to 80,000 clones, 90% of them appearing once. Material: peripheral blood, obtained in the third trimester of pregnancy. These receptors all stem from a female donor with multiple sclerosis, enrolled in a pregnancy study.

This chain joins TRBV19 and TRBJ2-4; D is unresolved. Germline V CDR1 and CDR2: LNHDA, SQIVND (reference sequence). The CDR3 has 16 residues. Trimming took off 3 bases at V and 4 bases at J, with 16 bases between the two ends. As DNA, the CDR3 is TGTGCCAGTAGTATCAAGCCCAAGACAACGAAAAACATTCAGTACTTC. Translating gives CASSIKPKTTKNIQYF.

The chain couples TRBV6-1 to TRBJ2-7, with TRBD1 as a possible D gene (6 bases). The V end lost 2 bases, the J end lost 3 bases, and 8 bases lay between the germline ends. This CDR3 has 13 residues. From germline, CDR1 is MNHNS and CDR2 SASEGT. In nucleotides, the CDR3 is TGTGCCAGCAGTGAAAGGACAGACTACGAGCAGTACTTC. Its protein is CASSERTDYEQYF.

The V call is TRBV9, the J call TRBJ2-4, with 9 bases matching TRBD1. J lost 2 bases, V lost 4 bases, and 13 bases had no gene match. CDR1 and CDR2 from the germline V gene are SGDLS and YYNGEE. The CDR3 spans 18 residues. Here the CDR3 reads CASSPRDREFKTKNIQYF. The CDR3 DNA reads TGTGCCAGCAGCCCGCGGGACAGGGAATTTAAAACCAAAAACATTCAGTACTTC. The entire variable domain, with the rest obtained from reference TRBV9 and TRBJ2-4, is as follows: DSGVTQTPKHLITATGQRVTLRCSPRSGDLSVYWYQQSLDQGLQFLIQYYNGEERAKGNILERFSAQQFPDLHSELNLSSLELGDSALYFCASSPRDREFKTKNIQYFGAGTRLSVL.

The genes are TRBV9 and TRBJ1-1; D may be TRBD1 (6 bases). This CDR3 contains 16 residues. Germline V gene sequence: CDR1 SGDLS, CDR2 YYNGEE. Trimming removed 4 bases from V and 7 bases from J, with 23 bases in between. CDR3 protein: CASSIGGPGRPGEAFF. For the CDR3, the DNA is TGTGCCAGCAGCATTGGGGGCCCCGGACGGCCGGGTGAAGCTTTCTTT.

V usage is TRBV19 and J usage is TRBJ2-3; 11 bases fit TRBD2. The CDR3 covers 21 residues. Germline V lookup: CDR1 LNHDA, CDR2 SQIVND (reference sequence). V lost 3 bases to trimming and J lost 5 bases; unmatched junction nucleotides: 22. The CDR3 spells CASSMKIVVAGGPRGVDTQYF. The CDR3 DNA is TGTGCCAGTAGTATGAAAATAGTGGTAGCGGGAGGGCCCAGGGGAGTAGATACGCAGTATTTT.

This chain connects TRBV28 to TRBJ1-4; 9 nucleotides match TRBD1. There are 14 residues in the CDR3. V lost 6 bases and J lost 5; bases outside the gene matches: 4. From germline, CDR1 is MDHEN and CDR2 SYDVKM. In DNA form, the CDR3 reads TGTGCCAGCAGACCCACAGGGGGCAATGAAAAACTGTTTTTT. Translated, it gives CASRPTGGNEKLFF.

This chain joins TRBV9 and TRBJ1-1; 11 nucleotides agree with TRBD1. V was pared by 4 bases and J by 4 bases, with 9 bases of the junction left unmatched. The CDR3 is 16 amino acids. Germline assignment: CDR1 SGDLS and CDR2 YYNGEE. CDR3 DNA: TGTGCCAGCAGCCCCTGGACAGGGGGCCGCGTCACTGAAGCTTTCTTT. Translating it yields CASSPWTGGRVTEAFF.

The gene calls are TRBV7-9 and TRBJ1-1; D is uncertain. The CDR3 is 13 amino acids. V was shortened by 1 base and J by 7 bases, with 10 bases between the two germline ends. Germline lookup yields CDR1 SEHNR and CDR2 FQNEAQ (reference sequence). CDR3 DNA: TGTGCCAGCAGCTTAGGGCACAGCGGTGAAGCTTTCTTT. This codes for CASSLGHSGEAFF. The full variable domain, completed using reference TRBV7-9 and TRBJ1-1, is DTGVSQNPRHKITKRGQNVTFRCDPISEHNRLYWYRQTLGQGPEFLTYFQNEAQLEKSRLLSDRFSAERPKGSFSTLEIQRTEQGDSAMYLCASSLGHSGEAFFGQGTRLTVV.

The chain has TRBV7-2 and TRBJ1-3; D unclear. CDR1 is SGHTA, CDR2 FQGNSA, per germline. V lost 5 bases and J 0 bases, leaving 17 bases between the germline ends. CDR3 length equals 17 residues. The CDR3 nucleotides read TGTGCCAGCAGCGTTCCCCTCTCGGAGTACTCTGGAAACACCATATATTTT. Translation: CASSVPLSEYSGNTIYF.

J is TRBJ1-3 and V is TRBV18; no definite D call. Germline V gene lookup returns CDR1 KGHSH and CDR2 LQKENI. The ends were cut back, 6 bases at V and 0 bases at J, with 12 bases in the middle. The CDR3 has 15 residues. CDR3 region: CASSHKTGSGNTIYF. The CDR3 bases are TGTGCCAGCTCCCACAAGACGGGCTCTGGAAACACCATATATTTT.

The chain has TRBV5-1 and TRBJ1-4; a weak D match, TRBD1 (6 bases). Germline V gene data show CDR1 as SGHRS and CDR2 as YFSETQ. V lost 4 bases and J lost 3, with 13 bases in between. The CDR3 covers 15 residues. The CDR3 DNA reads as TGCGCCAGCAGCGAGGGGGACACTCCTAATGAAAAACTGTTTTTT. It specifies CASSEGDTPNEKLFF.

The chain recombines TRBV7-2 with TRBJ2-7, with TRBD1 matching 7 bases. This CDR3 region has 15 residues. J lost 0 bases, V lost 5 bases, and 7 bases had no gene match. In germline, CDR1 is SGHTA, CDR2 FQGNSA. In nucleotides, the CDR3 is TGTGCCAGCAGCGCCACCGGACAGGACTCCTACGAGCAGTACTTC. Translation: CASSATGQDSYEQYF. Combining the CDR3 with reference TRBV7-2 and TRBJ2-7 gives the whole variable domain GAGVSQSPSNKVTEKGKDVELRCDPISGHTALYWYRQSLGQGLEFLIYFQGNSAPDKSGLPSDRFSAERTGGSVSTLTIQRTQQEDSAVYLCASSATGQDSYEQYFGPGTRLTVT.

The chain joins TRBV11-2 to TRBJ2-1; 7 nucleotides line up with TRBD1. This CDR3 is 17 amino acids long. Trimming cost V 2 bases and J 0 bases; bases outside gene matches: 7. Per germline, CDR1 SGHAT and CDR2 FQNNGV. CDR3 nucleotide sequence: TGTGCCAGCAGCTTATCGACAGGGCCAAGCTCCTACAATGAGCAGTTCTTC. It yields the protein CASSLSTGPSSYNEQFF.

DNA of the CDR3: TGTGCTAGTGGTTTGGCAACAGGGCTGCGTAATTCACCCCTCCACTTT. The encoded protein is CASGLATGLRNSPLHF. The rearrangement joins TRBV12-5 to TRBJ1-6; tentative D call: TRBD1 (6 bases). The V and J ends lost 1 base and 6 bases respectively, with 13 bases between them. Germline V CDR1 and CDR2: LGHNT, FRNRAP. This CDR3 comprises 16 residues.